Listed below are T cell receptor beta chains from one sample, sequenced in a study of post-analysis software for immune sequencing data. TCRdb passed the PCR reads through MiXCR, listing each CDR3 protein once. The sample lists over 700,000 distinct CDR3 sequences; about 32% were seen once. The sample was blood. The receptors derive from a girl between 5 and 17 years old with multiple sclerosis. Both conserved end residues are part of each CDR3. A D gene is named only where the DNA matches it firmly. Expanded clones are given a class, and other clones once, few, many or no size at all.

abundance	v_gene	j_gene	d_gene	CDR3nt	CDR3aa
-	TRBV5-1	TRBJ2-1	-	TGCGCCAGCAGCGCCCGGAGCCTCGTGGATGAGCAGTTCTTC	CASSARSLVDEQFF
few	TRBV4-3	TRBJ2-1	TRBD2	TGCGCCAGCAGCCAAGGTACTAGCGGGAGTTACAATGAGCAGTTCTTC	CASSQGTSGSYNEQFF
few	TRBV2	TRBJ1-5	-	TGTGCCAGCAGTGAAGGACAGAGCAGGAATCAGCCCCAGCATTTT	CASSEGQSRNQPQHF
-	TRBV15	TRBJ2-4	TRBD1	TGTGCCACTGGACAGGGACCCCAAAACATTCAGTACTTC	CATGQGPQNIQYF
-	TRBV6-2/TRBV6-3	TRBJ1-5	TRBD1	TGTGCCAGCAGTCACCCCCGGGACAGAATTAGCAATCAGCCCCAGCATTTT	CASSHPRDRISNQPQHF
few	TRBV12-5	TRBJ1-2	TRBD1	TGTGCTAGTGGTTTGGTACTCGTCCCCAGGGGGCCCGCCGACTATGGCTACACCTTC	CASGLVLVPRGPADYGYTF
few	TRBV10-3	TRBJ2-1	TRBD2	TGTGCCATCGCCGGGGGGGCTAACAATGAGCAGTTCTTC	CAIAGGANNEQFF
-	TRBV20-1	TRBJ2-7	TRBD2	TGCAGTGCTAAGAGCGGGAGAGCCTACGAGCAGTACTTC	CSAKSGRAYEQYF
few	TRBV6-5	TRBJ1-2	TRBD1	TGTGCCAGCAGACCGGGACAGGGGGCTAATGGCTACACCTTC	CASRPGQGANGYTF
-	TRBV6-6	TRBJ2-1	TRBD2	TGTGCCAGCAGTTACTCAAGGACTAGCAGTGAGCAGTTCTTC	CASSYSRTSSEQFF
few	TRBV4-1	TRBJ2-5	-	TGCGCCAGCAGCCTAGGGTTTGCGGAGACCCAGTACTTC	CASSLGFAETQYF
-	TRBV14	TRBJ1-1	-	TGTGCCAGCAGCCAAGATTTGGGCTACACTGAAGCTTTCTTT	CASSQDLGYTEAFF
-	TRBV20-1	TRBJ2-1	TRBD1	TGCAGTGCTGGACAGGGGGCCAGCTCCTACAATGAGCAGTTCTTC	CSAGQGASSYNEQFF
-	TRBV7-2	TRBJ2-5	-	TGTGCCAGCAGCTCCCGACCTTTTCGGGAGCAGTACTTC	CASSSRPFREQYF
-	TRBV19	TRBJ1-1	-	TGTGCCAGTAGTATTTTGGGTTTGGCGACTGAAGCTTTCTTT	CASSILGLATEAFF
-	TRBV28	TRBJ2-5	TRBD1	TGTGCCAGCAGTTTAGAGACAGGGGGCAGAGAGACCCAGTACTTC	CASSLETGGRETQYF
-	TRBV20-1	TRBJ2-1	TRBD2	TGCAGTGCTAGCGGGAGGGACTACAATGAGCAGTTCTTC	CSASGRDYNEQFF
few	TRBV5-1	TRBJ2-1	TRBD1	TGCGCCAGCAGCCGAACAGACACGACAGGGGGCAATGAGCAGTTCTTC	CASSRTDTTGGNEQFF
-	TRBV20-1	TRBJ2-3	TRBD1	TGCAGTGCTAGAGATCAGGGGGTTATATCAGATACGCAGTATTTT	CSARDQGVISDTQYF
few	TRBV28	TRBJ2-1	-	TGTGCCAGCAGTTTCCCTTCTATACAGGCGTTTTTGTCTTACAATGAGCAGTTCTTC	CASSFPSIQAFLSYNEQFF
-	TRBV29-1	TRBJ2-7	TRBD2	TGCAGCTCCGGACTAGCTTTAACCCAGTACTTC	CSSGLALTQYF
-	TRBV6-5	TRBJ1-2	TRBD1	TGTGCCAGCACCCTATCAGGGGGGTATGGCTACACCTTC	CASTLSGGYGYTF
few	TRBV28	TRBJ2-4	-	TGTGCCAGCAGTTTTTCGGCAGGGATAGCCAAAAACATTCAGTACTTC	CASSFSAGIAKNIQYF
few	TRBV20-1	TRBJ1-5	-	TGCAGTGCTAGCAAGGGGGTGGATCAGCCCCAGCATTTT	CSASKGVDQPQHF
few	TRBV5-6	TRBJ1-1	-	TGTGCCAGCAGCCCCAGACCGACAATGAGCACTGAAGCTTTCTTT	CASSPRPTMSTEAFF
few	TRBV5-1	TRBJ2-5	-	TGCGCCAGCAGCTTGGTACTAGGGGAAAAGACCCAGTACTTC	CASSLVLGEKTQYF
few	TRBV15	TRBJ2-3	TRBD2	TGTGCCTTGCGGGGGGGACAGAGCACAGATACGCAGTATTTT	CALRGGQSTDTQYF
few	TRBV7-2	TRBJ1-2	-	TGTGCCAGCAGCTTAGATAGGACAGAAAGTCGGTACACCTTC	CASSLDRTESRYTF
-	TRBV20-1	TRBJ2-1	TRBD2	TGCAGTGCCAAGGGATTTAGGCTAGCGGGGGGCAGCTCCTACAATGAGCAGTTCTTC	CSAKGFRLAGGSSYNEQFF
-	TRBV20-1	TRBJ2-3	-	TGCGGTGCCCCGGGCTGGAACACAGATACGCAGTATTTT	CGAPGWNTDTQYF
few	TRBV6-5	TRBJ2-3	-	TGTGCCAGCAGTTACTCAGCCGCCTCTAAGGATACGCAGTATTTT	CASSYSAASKDTQYF
few	TRBV4-1	TRBJ2-6	-	TGCGCCAGCAGCCAAGTTTGGACCCCTTCTGGGGCCAACGTCCTGACTTTC	CASSQVWTPSGANVLTF
-	TRBV7-2	TRBJ2-2	TRBD2	TGTGCCAGCAGCTTAATTCGAGCGGGGACCGGGGAGCTGTTTTTT	CASSLIRAGTGELFF
-	TRBV12-3/TRBV12-4	TRBJ2-3	-	TGTGCCAGCAGCCTAGTGGGCGCAGATGCGCAGTATTTT	CASSLVGADAQYF
-	TRBV6-5	TRBJ1-1	-	TGTGCCAGCAGTTACTCGAGTCACAGGCGAGGATTTAACACTGAAGCTTTCTTT	CASSYSSHRRGFNTEAFF
few	TRBV7-2	TRBJ2-4	TRBD1	TGTGCCAGCAGCGAAGGGGGCGCCGCCAAAAACATTCAGTACTTC	CASSEGGAAKNIQYF
-	TRBV15	TRBJ2-4	-	TGTGCCACCAGCAGAGATGGAGGGGATGACATTCAGTACTTC	CATSRDGGDDIQYF
few	TRBV20-1	TRBJ2-3	-	TGCAGTGCTACCCTCCCCGAACTAGGGCGCACAGATACGCAGTATTTT	CSATLPELGRTDTQYF
few	TRBV6-2/TRBV6-3	TRBJ1-5	-	TGTGCCAGCAGTTATGGGTTCCAACAGCCCCAGCATTTT	CASSYGFQQPQHF
few	TRBV7-2	TRBJ2-7	-	TGTGCCAGCAGCTTAGGCGCCAATCCCTACGAGCAGTACTTC	CASSLGANPYEQYF
many	TRBV9	TRBJ1-6	TRBD1	TGTGCCAGCAGCTACAGGGGCCGCGATTCACCCCTCCACTTT	CASSYRGRDSPLHF
-	TRBV21-1	TRBJ2-7	-	TGTGCCAGCAGCAAAGACCCAAAGCGGGAAGGCTCCTACGAGCAGTACTTC	CASSKDPKREGSYEQYF
few	TRBV6-5	TRBJ1-2	-	TGTGCCGGCACTAATCTACTCAGGACCTATGGCTACACCTTC	CAGTNLLRTYGYTF
-	TRBV20-1	TRBJ2-5	-	TGCAGTGCTAGCCCAATCGCAATCCAAGAGACCCAGTACTTC	CSASPIAIQETQYF
-	TRBV5-1	TRBJ2-1	TRBD2	TGCGCCAGCAGCGCGGACGGGACTAGCGTTTTCCATGAGCAGTTCTTC	CASSADGTSVFHEQFF
few	TRBV20-1	TRBJ2-7	TRBD2	TGCAGTGCTAGAAGTAGCGGGGGACCCTCTTACGAGCAGTACTTC	CSARSSGGPSYEQYF
few	TRBV15	TRBJ2-1	TRBD1	TGCGACACCAGCAGAGTGGGGACAGGGTATGAGCAGTTCTTC	CDTSRVGTGYEQFF
few	TRBV3-1	TRBJ2-5	-	TGTGCCAGCAGCCAAGATCCCCTAGCGCTCGAGACCCAGTACTTC	CASSQDPLALETQYF
few	TRBV5-1	TRBJ2-7	-	TGCGCCAGCAGCTTGGTAGGGATCTCCTACGAGCAGTACTTC	CASSLVGISYEQYF
-	TRBV27	TRBJ2-1	TRBD1	TGTGCCAGCAGTTCCTTAGGGACAGGGACCCCGAGCTCCTACAATGAGCAGTTCTTC	CASSSLGTGTPSSYNEQFF
many	TRBV5-6	TRBJ2-7	-	TGTGCCAGCAGCCGTTGGGAGCAGAGCGAGCAGTACTTC	CASSRWEQSEQYF
few	TRBV29-1	TRBJ2-1	-	TGCAGCGTCCAAAAGGTCGGCCGAAGGGATGAGCAGTTCTTC	CSVQKVGRRDEQFF
-	TRBV2	TRBJ1-4	-	TGTGCCAGCAGTGAAATTAGCCCGGGAAAACTGTTTTTT	CASSEISPGKLFF
-	TRBV28	TRBJ2-1	-	TGTGCCAGCAGTTCCGGGGTCCTCTCCTACAATGAGCAGTTCTTC	CASSSGVLSYNEQFF